The 27 T cell receptor beta chains below come from one sample, sequenced in a study of early T cells in non-severe SARS-CoV-2 infection. In TCRdb, the 5' RACE reads were re-called with MiXCR into one record per CDR3 protein. The sample consists of 25,000 to 35,000 distinct CDR3 sequences, under 6.5% of them appearing once. Sequencing was carried out using whole blood. The source of these receptors is an adult who was a healthcare worker with PCR-confirmed SARS-CoV-2 infection or an uninfected control (not recorded which).

This clonotype was found many times. In DNA, the CDR3 is TGTGCCAGCAGTCAAACCGGGGAGATAGGGGAGCAGTACTTC. This gives the protein CASSQTGEIGEQYF. V and J are TRBV6-6 and TRBJ2-7; perhaps TRBD2 as D (5 bases). CDR1 and CDR2 (germline): MNHNY, SVGAGI (reference sequence). The CDR3 spans 14 residues. V was pared by 5 bases and J by 7 bases, with 18 bases between.

The sample holds a few counts of this clonotype. The chain uses TRBV20-1 and TRBJ2-3, with 10 bases matching TRBD2. J lost 4 bases, V lost 5 bases, and 6 bases had no gene match. Germline V CDR1 and CDR2: DFQATT, SNEGSKA (reference sequence). The CDR3 runs to 14 residues. CDR3 protein: CSASTSGVADTQYF. The CDR3 nucleotides are TGCAGTGCTTCCACTAGCGGGGTGGCAGATACGCAGTATTTT.

This clonotype was seen a handful of times. The chain carries TRBV6-5 and TRBJ1-2; TRBD1 aligns across 8 bases. The germline V gene encodes CDR1 MNHEY and CDR2 SVGAGI. The CDR3 is 17 amino acids. V shed 0 bases, J shed 0 bases, and the junction held 6 bases outside the gene matches. The CDR3 DNA follows: TGTGCCAGCAGTTACTCGGGACAGGCATCAGCTAACTATGGCTACACCTTC. Amino acid sequence: CASSYSGQASANYGYTF.

This clonotype was seen many times. The rearrangement joins TRBV15 to TRBJ1-3, with TRBD1 identical over 9 bases. This CDR3 has 17 amino acids. V gave up 5 bases and J gave up 0 bases; unmatched junction bases: 8. Per the germline V gene, CDR1 is LNHNV and CDR2 is YYDKDF (reference sequence). CDR3 sequence (DNA): TGTGCCACCAGCCTGCGGGACAGGGCCTTCTCTGGAAACACCATATATTTT. It encodes CATSLRDRAFSGNTIYF.

The V and J genes are TRBV10-2 and TRBJ1-2; TRBD1 might be the D (5 bases). The V and J ends lost 7 bases and 4 bases respectively, with 13 bases between them. CDR3 size: 13 residues. CDR1 and CDR2 (germline): WSHSY, SAAADI. The CDR3 DNA sequence: TGCGCCAGCACCCCAGCGCAGGGCTATGGCTACACCTTC. It specifies CASTPAQGYGYTF.

This clonotype was counted ten times or more. The V and J genes are TRBV7-2 and TRBJ2-3; 7 nucleotides match TRBD1. Trimming took 2 bases from V and 1 from J; bases not matched to a gene: 6. The CDR3 length is 16 residues. Germline CDR1 and CDR2: SGHTA and FQGNSA. CDR3: CASSLKGARGTDTQYF. The DNA of the CDR3 is TGTGCCAGCAGCTTAAAGGGGGCGCGAGGCACAGATACGCAGTATTTT.

In this sample, this clonotype turned up many times. The V call is TRBV7-3, the J call TRBJ2-1; unclear D gene. The ends were cut back, 2 bases at V and 0 bases at J, with 8 bases in the middle. Germline V CDR1 and CDR2: SGHTA, FQGTGA. The CDR3 totals 15 residues. CDR3 sequence reads: CASSLGVSSYNEQFF. The CDR3 DNA reads as TGTGCCAGCAGCTTAGGGGTTAGCTCCTACAATGAGCAGTTCTTC.

This clonotype came up many times. The chain has TRBV11-2 and TRBJ2-4, with D uncertain. Trimming stripped 3 bases from V and 4 bases from J, with 1 base between. The length of the CDR3 is 11 residues. CDR1 is SGHAT, CDR2 FQNNGV, per germline. The DNA for the CDR3 is TGTGCCAGCAGCTTTAAAAACATTCAGTACTTC. It codes for CASSFKNIQYF. Variable domain in full (rest from reference TRBV11-2 and TRBJ2-4): EAGVAQSPRYKIIEKRQSVAFWCNPISGHATLYWYQQILGQGPKLLIQFQNNGVVDDSQLPKDRFSAERLKGVDSTLKIQPAKLEDSAVYLCASSFKNIQYFGAGTRLSVL.

This chain joins TRBV24-1 and TRBJ2-2, with TRBD2 as a possible D gene (6 bases). The CDR3 runs 16 residues. V lost 3 bases and J lost 4, with 14 bases in between. Germline CDR1 KGHDR, CDR2 SFDVKD. CDR3 loop: CATSDAGQGSTGELFF. Here the CDR3 DNA reads TGTGCCACCAGTGATGCGGGGCAGGGAAGCACCGGGGAGCTGTTTTTT.

This clonotype was counted many times. The chain is built from TRBV18 and TRBJ2-3; D may be TRBD1 (6 bases). Per germline, CDR1 KGHSH and CDR2 LQKENI. The V end was cut by 0 bases, the J end by 4 bases, with 14 bases between. The CDR3 consists of 16 residues. CDR3 in DNA: TGTGCCAGCTCACCACCCGGGACAAGGGCACCAGATACGCAGTATTTT. It translates to CASSPPGTRAPDTQYF.

This clonotype was counted many times. This CDR3 is CATSEGRNNEQFF. CDR3 coding DNA: TGTGCCACCAGTGAGGGACGGAACAATGAGCAGTTCTTC. The chain uses TRBV24-1 and TRBJ2-1; D could derive from TRBD1 or TRBD2 (5 bases each). The germline V and J ends were trimmed by 4 bases and 5 bases, with 8 bases remaining between them. There are 13 residues in the CDR3. Germline V gene lookup returns CDR1 KGHDR and CDR2 SFDVKD.

This clonotype was counted many times. The J gene is TRBJ2-2, the V gene TRBV7-9; maybe TRBD1 (6 bases). Germline V gene data show CDR1 as SEHNR and CDR2 as FQNEAQ (reference sequence). The CDR3 spans 15 residues. Trimming left V 5 bases short and J 2 bases short, with 12 bases between. The CDR3 is CASSPGTLNTGELFF. The CDR3 nucleotides are TGTGCCAGCAGCCCCGGGACACTCAACACCGGGGAGCTGTTTTTT.

V gene TRBV12-3 or TRBV12-4 combines with J gene TRBJ1-2; D is uncertain. The germline V and J ends were trimmed by 6 bases and 4 bases, with 9 bases remaining between them. The CDR3 length is 12 residues. The CDR3 is CASSVDFYGYTF. The CDR3 DNA is TGTGCCAGCAGCGTTGATTTCTATGGCTACACCTTC.

This clonotype was seen more than once but under ten times. This chain's CDR3 is CASNRDRVNTEAFF. For the CDR3, the DNA is TGTGCCAGCAATAGGGACAGAGTGAACACTGAAGCTTTCTTT. The V gene is TRBV6-5, the J gene TRBJ1-1, with 7 bases aligning to TRBD1. J was trimmed by 0 bases and V by 7 bases; bases with no gene match: 5. CDR3 size: 14 residues. Germline loops: CDR1 MNHEY, CDR2 SVGAGI.

This clonotype was detected ten times or more. The chain couples TRBV19 to TRBJ1-2; no clear D gene. The CDR3 contains 12 residues. Germline CDR1 is LNHDA and CDR2 is SQIVND (reference sequence). The germline V and J ends were trimmed by 4 bases and 7 bases, with 10 bases remaining between them. CDR3 in DNA: TGTGCCAGTAGTAACTGGGCTCTTGGCTACACCTTC. This codes for CASSNWALGYTF.

The sample holds many counts of this clonotype. The V call is TRBV12-3 or TRBV12-4, the J call TRBJ2-1, with 8 bases fitting TRBD1. The V and J ends lost 6 bases and 6 bases, in that order; junction bases with no gene match: 7. This CDR3 spans 14 amino acids. The CDR3 nucleotides read TGTGCCAGCAGCCACACGACAGGGGTCAATGAGCAGTTCTTC. This gives the protein CASSHTTGVNEQFF.

This clonotype has just a few counts. The chain combines TRBV20-1 with TRBJ2-7, with TRBD2 identical over 7 bases. CDR1 and CDR2 from the germline V gene are DFQATT and SNEGSKA (reference sequence). This CDR3 spans 15 amino acids. After removal of 0 bases from V and 0 bases from J, the junction contained 5 bases not matched to a gene. The CDR3 coding sequence is TGCAGTGCTAGAGAAAGCGGGGCCTTCTCCTACGAGCAGTACTTC. This gives the protein CSARESGAFSYEQYF.

Many counts were recorded for this clonotype. The chain has TRBV4-3 and TRBJ1-2; 7 positions agree with TRBD1. The CDR3 consists of 14 residues. Germline values: CDR1 LGHNA, CDR2 YSLEER. The V segment lost 0 bases and the J segment 2 bases; nucleotides outside the gene matches: 0. This CDR3 reads CASSQETGNYGYTF. CDR3 nucleotide sequence: TGCGCCAGCAGCCAAGAGACAGGGAACTATGGCTACACCTTC.

The table lists this clonotype with many counts. CDR3 sequence reads: CSAREEGLAGEQFF. The CDR3 DNA follows: TGCAGTGCTAGAGAGGAAGGACTAGCGGGTGAGCAGTTCTTC. The chain carries TRBV20-1 and TRBJ2-1; 11 bases line up with TRBD2. The CDR3 is 14 residues long. The V gene's germline CDR1 is DFQATT and CDR2 SNEGSKA (reference sequence). The J segment lost 9 bases and the V segment lost 0 bases, leaving 4 bases of the junction unmatched.

V and J are TRBV4-1 and TRBJ2-1; 7 bases align to TRBD2. The CDR3 is made up of 16 amino acids. Trimming took 4 bases from V and 7 from J; bases not matched to a gene: 13. Germline lookup yields CDR1 MGHRA and CDR2 YSYEKL. In nucleotides, the CDR3 is TGCGCCAGCAGCCGGGGAGGGATAATCCGCATGAATGAGCAGTTCTTC. As protein: CASSRGGIIRMNEQFF.

As concerns this clonotype: With a much larger clone just one base away, this may be a read error. The chain is built from TRBV7-9 and TRBJ2-1; D is undetermined. This CDR3 has 14 residues. Per germline, CDR1 SEHNR and CDR2 FQNEAQ (reference sequence). The CDR3 DNA reads as TGTGCCAGCAACTTAGAATCACAGCCCGGGGAGCAGTTCTTC. Residues: CASNLESQPGEQFF.

This clonotype has ten or more counts. The rearrangement links TRBV29-1 to TRBJ2-7; no definite D call. The CDR3 has 15 amino acids. V was pared by 0 bases and J by 3 bases, with 15 bases between. Germline V gives CDR1 SQVTM, CDR2 ANQGSEA. The CDR3 nucleotides read TGCAGCGTTGAAGATCAAAACGGTGGGGACTACGAGCAGTACTTC. Translation: CSVEDQNGGDYEQYF.

Regarding this clonotype: A much larger clone differs by one base, so this may be a read error. This chain connects TRBV12-3 or TRBV12-4 to TRBJ1-4, with 8 positions matching TRBD1. CDR3 length equals 16 residues. The CDR3 sequence: CASSLISGQGIENLFF. The CDR3 DNA reads as TGTGCCAGCAGTTTAATTTCAGGACAGGGCATTGAAAATCTGTTTTTT.

This clonotype came up many times. V and J are TRBV4-1 and TRBJ2-2, with TRBD2 matching 9 bases. Trimming at V came to 0 bases and at J to 7 bases, leaving 12 bases not matched to a gene. The germline V gene has CDR1 MGHRA and CDR2 YSYEKL. CDR3 length: 18 residues. This CDR3 reads CASSQDPARGAGGGELFF. Written as DNA, the CDR3 is TGCGCCAGCAGCCAAGATCCCGCCCGGGGAGCGGGGGGCGGGGAGCTGTTTTTT.

This clonotype has at least ten counts. The rearrangement links TRBV10-3 to TRBJ1-2, with 8 bases that match TRBD1. The junction had 10 bases not matched to a gene; V was cut back by 4 bases and J by 6 bases. The CDR3 runs 15 residues. CDR1 is ENHRY, CDR2 SYGVKD, per germline. The CDR3 region has the DNA TGTGCCATCAGTGTCGGGACAGGTCGCAAACATGGCTACACCTTC. It specifies CAISVGTGRKHGYTF.

This clonotype was found many times. The chain has TRBV19 and TRBJ1-1, with D hard to call. The CDR3 runs 14 residues. The V end was cut by 3 bases, the J end by 1 base, with 9 bases between. Germline CDR1 reads LNHDA; CDR2 reads SQIVND (reference sequence). CDR3 sequence (DNA): TGTGCCAGTAGTATTCCTCCGTGGAACACTGAAGCTTTCTTT. This translates into CASSIPPWNTEAFF.

The rearrangement links TRBV20-1 to TRBJ1-5; no clear D gene. The germline CDR1 and CDR2 sequences are DFQATT and SNEGSKA (reference sequence). V was shortened by 5 bases and J by 5 bases, with 10 bases between the two germline ends. The CDR3 spans 12 residues. CDR3 residues: CSAARGDQPQHF. The DNA for the CDR3 is TGCAGTGCTGCCCGGGGAGATCAGCCCCAGCATTTT.